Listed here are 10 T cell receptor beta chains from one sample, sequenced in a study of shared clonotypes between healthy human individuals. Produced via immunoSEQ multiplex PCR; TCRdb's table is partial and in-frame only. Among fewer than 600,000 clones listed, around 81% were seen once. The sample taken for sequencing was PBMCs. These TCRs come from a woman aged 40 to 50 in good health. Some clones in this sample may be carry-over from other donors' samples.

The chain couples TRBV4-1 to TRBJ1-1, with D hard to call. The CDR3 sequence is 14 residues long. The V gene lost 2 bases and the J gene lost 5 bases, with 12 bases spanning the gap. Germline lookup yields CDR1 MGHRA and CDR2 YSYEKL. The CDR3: CASSQILGDTEAFF. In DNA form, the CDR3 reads TGCGCCAGCAGCCAAATACTTGGAGATACTGAAGCTTTCTTT.

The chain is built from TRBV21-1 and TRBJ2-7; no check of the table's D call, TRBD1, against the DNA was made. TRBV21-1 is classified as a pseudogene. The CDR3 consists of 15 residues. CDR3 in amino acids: CASSKDARGLYEQYF. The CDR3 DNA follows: TGTGCCAGCAGCAAAGACGCCAGGGGGCTTTACGAGCAGTACTTC.

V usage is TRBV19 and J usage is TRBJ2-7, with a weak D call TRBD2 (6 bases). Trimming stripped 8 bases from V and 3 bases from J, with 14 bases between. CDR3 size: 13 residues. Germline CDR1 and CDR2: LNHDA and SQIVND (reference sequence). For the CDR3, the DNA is TGTGCCAGTGAGCGTCGGGGAGGCTACGAGCAGTACTTC. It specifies CASERRGGYEQYF.

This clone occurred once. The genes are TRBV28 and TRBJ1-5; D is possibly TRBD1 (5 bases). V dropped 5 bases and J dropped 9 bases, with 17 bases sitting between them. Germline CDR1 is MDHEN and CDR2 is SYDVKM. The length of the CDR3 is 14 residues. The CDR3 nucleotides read TGTGCCAGCAGTCTAGTACTGGGGGAAATGCCCCAGCATTTT. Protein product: CASSLVLGEMPQHF.

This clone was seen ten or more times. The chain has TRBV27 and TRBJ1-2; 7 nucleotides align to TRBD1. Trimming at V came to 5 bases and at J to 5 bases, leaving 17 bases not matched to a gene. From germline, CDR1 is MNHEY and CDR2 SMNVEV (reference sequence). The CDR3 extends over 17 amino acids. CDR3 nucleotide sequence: TGTGCCAGCAGTAGGGGAGGAACGGGACAGAACCTTTATGGCTACACCTTC. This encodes CASSRGGTGQNLYGYTF.

For the CDR3, the DNA is TGCAGCGTTGAAGCGCCAGGGAATAACGAGCAGTACTTC. Residues: CSVEAPGNNEQYF. This sequence joins TRBV29-1 and TRBJ2-7; a possible D gene is TRBD1 (5 bases). The CDR3 contains 13 residues. Trimming took off 1 base at V and 5 bases at J, with 12 bases between the two ends. Looked up from germline, CDR1 is SQVTM and CDR2 is ANQGSEA.

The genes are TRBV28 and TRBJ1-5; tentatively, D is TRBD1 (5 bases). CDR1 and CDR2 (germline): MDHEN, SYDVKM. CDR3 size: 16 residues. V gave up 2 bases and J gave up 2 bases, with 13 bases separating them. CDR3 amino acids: CASSLIRGGGNQPQHF. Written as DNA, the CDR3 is TGTGCCAGCAGTTTAATTAGGGGAGGTGGCAATCAGCCCCAGCATTTT.

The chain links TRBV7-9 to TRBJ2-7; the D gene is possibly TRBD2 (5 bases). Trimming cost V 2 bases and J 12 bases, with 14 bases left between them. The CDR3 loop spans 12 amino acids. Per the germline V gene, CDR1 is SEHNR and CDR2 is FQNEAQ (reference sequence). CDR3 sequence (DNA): TGTGCCAGCAGCTTAACGGCTCGGGATCCGTACTTC. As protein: CASSLTARDPYF.

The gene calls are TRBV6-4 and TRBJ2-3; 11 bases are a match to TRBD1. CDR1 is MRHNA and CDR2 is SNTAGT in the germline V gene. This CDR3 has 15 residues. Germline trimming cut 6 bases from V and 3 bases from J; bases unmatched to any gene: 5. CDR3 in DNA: TGTGCCAGCAGCTCCGGGACAGGGGGGACAGATACGCAGTATTTT. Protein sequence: CASSSGTGGTDTQYF.

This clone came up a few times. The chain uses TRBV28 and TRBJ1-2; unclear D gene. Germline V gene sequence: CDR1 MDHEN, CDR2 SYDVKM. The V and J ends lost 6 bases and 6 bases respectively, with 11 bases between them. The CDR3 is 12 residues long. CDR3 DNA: TGTGCCAGCAGCTCAGAGCTAGATGGCTACACCTTC. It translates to CASSSELDGYTF.